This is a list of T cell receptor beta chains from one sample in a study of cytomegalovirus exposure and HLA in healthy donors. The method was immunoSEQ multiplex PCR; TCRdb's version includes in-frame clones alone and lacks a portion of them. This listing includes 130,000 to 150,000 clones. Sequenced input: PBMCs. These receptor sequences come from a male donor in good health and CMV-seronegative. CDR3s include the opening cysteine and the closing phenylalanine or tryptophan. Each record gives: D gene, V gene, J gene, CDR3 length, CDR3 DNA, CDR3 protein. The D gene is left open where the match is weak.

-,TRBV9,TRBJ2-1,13,TGTGCCAGCAGCGTAGTGAGCAACAATGAGCAGTTCTTC,CASSVVSNNEQFF
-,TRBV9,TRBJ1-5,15,TGTGCCAGCAGCGGGGGGGGAGGGATCAATCAGCCCCAGCATTTT,CASSGGGGINQPQHF
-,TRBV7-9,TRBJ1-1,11,TGTGCCAGCAGCTTAATCGGGGAAGCTTTCTTT,CASSLIGEAFF
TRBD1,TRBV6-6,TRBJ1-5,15,TGTGCCAGCAGAGATCAGACAGGGGGGGTTCAGCCCCAGCATTTT,CASRDQTGGVQPQHF
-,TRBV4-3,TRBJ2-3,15,TGCGCCAGCAGCCAAGACTCAGGGGGCACAGATACGCAGTATTTT,CASSQDSGGTDTQYF
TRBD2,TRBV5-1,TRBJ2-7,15,TGCGCCAGCAGCTCCCGGGAGGTAGCGGCCTACGAGCAGTACTTC,CASSSREVAAYEQYF
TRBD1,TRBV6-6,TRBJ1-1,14,TGTGCCAGCAGCTTGGACAGGGAGAACACTGAAGCTTTCTTT,CASSLDRENTEAFF
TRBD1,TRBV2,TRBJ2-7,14,TGTGCCAGCAGTGTAGGGACAGGTGTCTACGAGCAGTACTTC,CASSVGTGVYEQYF
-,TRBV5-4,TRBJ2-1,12,TGTGCCAGCGTCCGGGGGACCAATGAGCAGTTCTTC,CASVRGTNEQFF
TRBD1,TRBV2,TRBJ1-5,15,TGTGCCAGCAGTAAAGAGGACAGGCCCAATCAGCCCCAGCATTTT,CASSKEDRPNQPQHF
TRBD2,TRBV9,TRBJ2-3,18,TGTGCCAGCAGCGTAGTCCCCTTTGGGACTAGTGAGACAGATACGCAGTATTTT,CASSVVPFGTSETDTQYF
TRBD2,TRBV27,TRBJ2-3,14,TGTGCCAGCAGTTTTCCTAGCGGGGGGGATACGCAGTATTTT,CASSFPSGGDTQYF
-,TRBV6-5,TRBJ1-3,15,TGTGCCAGCAGTTACTCGATGCAGGGGGGAAACACCATATATTTT,CASSYSMQGGNTIYF
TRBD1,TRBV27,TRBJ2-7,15,TGTGCCAGCAGAAAACGGGACAGGGAATTATACGAGCAGTACTTC,CASRKRDRELYEQYF
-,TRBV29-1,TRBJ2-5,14,TGCAGCGCCTCATGGAGGGCAGGGGGTGAGACCCAGTACTTC,CSASWRAGGETQYF
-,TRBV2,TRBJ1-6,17,TGTGCCAGCAGTGAATCCAGCGAGAGCTCCTATAATTCACCCCTCCACTTT,CASSESSESSYNSPLHF
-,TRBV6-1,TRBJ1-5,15,TGTGCCAGCAGTGAACGGACAGCACTTAATCAGCCCCAGCATTTT,CASSERTALNQPQHF
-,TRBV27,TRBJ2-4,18,TGTGCCAGCAGTTTTATCGCGGACAGAGTACTAGCCAAAAACATTCAGTACTTC,CASSFIADRVLAKNIQYF
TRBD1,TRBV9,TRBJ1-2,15,TGTGCCAGCAGCGCCGGGACAGGTCCGTACTATGGCTACACCTTC,CASSAGTGPYYGYTF
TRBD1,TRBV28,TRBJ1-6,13,TGTGCCAGCACCGACAGGGGAAGTTCACCCCTCCACTTT,CASTDRGSSPLHF
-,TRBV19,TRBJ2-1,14,TGTGCCAGTAGTAGCCGACACGGTGGTAATGAGCAGTTCTTC,CASSSRHGGNEQFF
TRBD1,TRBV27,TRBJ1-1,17,TGTGCCAGCCATAGGGGAACAGGACAGGCGGGAAAATCTGAAGCTTTCTTT,CASHRGTGQAGKSEAFF
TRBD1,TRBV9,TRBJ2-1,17,TGTGCCAGCAGCGTAGGGTCGGGACAGGGTTTTTACAATGAGCAGTTCTTC,CASSVGSGQGFYNEQFF
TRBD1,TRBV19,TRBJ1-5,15,TGTGCCAGTAGTACCCTCCTAGGGACAGGTCAGCCCCAGCATTTT,CASSTLLGTGQPQHF
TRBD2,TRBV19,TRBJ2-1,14,TGTGCCAGTAGTATGCGGGGTAGCGGGAAGGTTCAGTTCTTC,CASSMRGSGKVQFF
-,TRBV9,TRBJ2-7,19,TGTGCCAGCAGCGTAGGTTCCGGGCGGAGGAGTTCTGGTTCCTACGAGCAGTACTTC,CASSVGSGRRSSGSYEQYF
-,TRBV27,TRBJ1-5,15,TGTGCCAGCAGTTTTTTTATGGGCGACAATCAGCCCCAGCATTTT,CASSFFMGDNQPQHF
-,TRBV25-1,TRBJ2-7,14,TGTGCCAGCAGTGAAGTCAGGGTACCCTACGAGCAGTACTTC,CASSEVRVPYEQYF